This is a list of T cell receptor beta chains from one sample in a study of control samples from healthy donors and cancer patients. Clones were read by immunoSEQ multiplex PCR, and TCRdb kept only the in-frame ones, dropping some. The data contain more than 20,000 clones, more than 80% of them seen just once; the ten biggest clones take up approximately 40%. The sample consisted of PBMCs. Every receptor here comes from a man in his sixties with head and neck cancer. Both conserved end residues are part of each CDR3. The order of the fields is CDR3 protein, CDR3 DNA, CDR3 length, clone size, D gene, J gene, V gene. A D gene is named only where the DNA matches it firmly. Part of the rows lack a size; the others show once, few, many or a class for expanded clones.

CDR3aa: CASSLQSGGFSGNTIYF; CDR3nt: TGTGCCAGCAGCTTGCAGTCAGGGGGCTTCTCTGGAAACACCATATATTTT; len: 17; abundance: NA; d_gene: TRBD1; j_gene: TRBJ1-3; v_gene: TRBV5-4
CDR3aa: CASSQGTGDLRETQYF; CDR3nt: TGTGCCAGCAGCCAGGGAACAGGGGACCTTCGGGAGACCCAGTACTTC; len: 16; abundance: once; d_gene: TRBD1; j_gene: TRBJ2-5; v_gene: TRBV3-1/TRBV3-2
CDR3aa: CASSKEGGSNPGTGANVLTF; CDR3nt: TGTGCCAGCAGCAAAGAGGGCGGGAGTAACCCAGGGACTGGGGCCAACGTCCTGACTTTC; len: 20; abundance: NA; d_gene: NA; j_gene: TRBJ2-6; v_gene: TRBV21-1
CDR3aa: CASSPPTGKETQYF; CDR3nt: TGCGCCAGCAGCCCACCTACAGGGAAGGAGACCCAGTACTTC; len: 14; abundance: NA; d_gene: NA; j_gene: TRBJ2-5; v_gene: TRBV5-1
CDR3aa: CASSIPVDNSNQPQHF; CDR3nt: TGTGCCAGTAGTATCCCAGTTGACAATAGCAATCAGCCCCAGCATTTT; len: 16; abundance: NA; d_gene: NA; j_gene: TRBJ1-5; v_gene: TRBV19
CDR3aa: CASSLQGVGELFF; CDR3nt: TGTGCCAGCAGCCTGCAGGGCGTCGGGGAGCTGTTTTTT; len: 13; abundance: NA; d_gene: NA; j_gene: TRBJ2-2; v_gene: TRBV12-3/TRBV12-4
CDR3aa: CATSEQGGNGELFF; CDR3nt: TGTGCCACCAGTGAGCAGGGCGGGAACGGGGAGCTGTTTTTT; len: 14; abundance: NA; d_gene: NA; j_gene: TRBJ2-2; v_gene: TRBV24-1
CDR3aa: CASSLLPGQGIRTGELFF; CDR3nt: TGTGCCAGCAGCTTACTACCGGGACAGGGAATTCGGACCGGGGAGCTGTTTTTT; len: 18; abundance: NA; d_gene: TRBD1; j_gene: TRBJ2-2; v_gene: TRBV7-9
CDR3aa: CASSEQQAPYQPQHF; CDR3nt: TGCGCCAGCAGTGAACAGCAGGCCCCTTATCAGCCCCAGCATTTT; len: 15; abundance: NA; d_gene: NA; j_gene: TRBJ1-5; v_gene: TRBV10-2
CDR3aa: CASSQEFGNEQFF; CDR3nt: TGTGCCAGCAGCCAAGAATTCGGGAATGAGCAGTTCTTC; len: 13; abundance: NA; d_gene: NA; j_gene: TRBJ2-1; v_gene: TRBV3-1/TRBV3-2
CDR3aa: CASSSSPTGDPETQYF; CDR3nt: TGTGCCAGCAGCTCCTCCCCGACAGGAGATCCAGAGACCCAGTACTTC; len: 16; abundance: NA; d_gene: NA; j_gene: TRBJ2-5; v_gene: TRBV5-5
CDR3aa: CAISQQGADGYTF; CDR3nt: TGTGCCATCAGTCAGCAGGGGGCCGATGGCTACACCTTC; len: 13; abundance: once; d_gene: TRBD1; j_gene: TRBJ1-2; v_gene: TRBV10-3
CDR3aa: CASSFVSAFTEAFF; CDR3nt: TGCGCCAGCAGCTTTGTTTCGGCTTTTACTGAAGCTTTCTTT; len: 14; abundance: few; d_gene: NA; j_gene: TRBJ1-1; v_gene: TRBV5-1
CDR3aa: CASSLTGGDYGYTF; CDR3nt: TGTGCCAGCAGCTTAACCGGGGGAGACTATGGCTACACCTTC; len: 14; abundance: few; d_gene: NA; j_gene: TRBJ1-2; v_gene: TRBV7-3